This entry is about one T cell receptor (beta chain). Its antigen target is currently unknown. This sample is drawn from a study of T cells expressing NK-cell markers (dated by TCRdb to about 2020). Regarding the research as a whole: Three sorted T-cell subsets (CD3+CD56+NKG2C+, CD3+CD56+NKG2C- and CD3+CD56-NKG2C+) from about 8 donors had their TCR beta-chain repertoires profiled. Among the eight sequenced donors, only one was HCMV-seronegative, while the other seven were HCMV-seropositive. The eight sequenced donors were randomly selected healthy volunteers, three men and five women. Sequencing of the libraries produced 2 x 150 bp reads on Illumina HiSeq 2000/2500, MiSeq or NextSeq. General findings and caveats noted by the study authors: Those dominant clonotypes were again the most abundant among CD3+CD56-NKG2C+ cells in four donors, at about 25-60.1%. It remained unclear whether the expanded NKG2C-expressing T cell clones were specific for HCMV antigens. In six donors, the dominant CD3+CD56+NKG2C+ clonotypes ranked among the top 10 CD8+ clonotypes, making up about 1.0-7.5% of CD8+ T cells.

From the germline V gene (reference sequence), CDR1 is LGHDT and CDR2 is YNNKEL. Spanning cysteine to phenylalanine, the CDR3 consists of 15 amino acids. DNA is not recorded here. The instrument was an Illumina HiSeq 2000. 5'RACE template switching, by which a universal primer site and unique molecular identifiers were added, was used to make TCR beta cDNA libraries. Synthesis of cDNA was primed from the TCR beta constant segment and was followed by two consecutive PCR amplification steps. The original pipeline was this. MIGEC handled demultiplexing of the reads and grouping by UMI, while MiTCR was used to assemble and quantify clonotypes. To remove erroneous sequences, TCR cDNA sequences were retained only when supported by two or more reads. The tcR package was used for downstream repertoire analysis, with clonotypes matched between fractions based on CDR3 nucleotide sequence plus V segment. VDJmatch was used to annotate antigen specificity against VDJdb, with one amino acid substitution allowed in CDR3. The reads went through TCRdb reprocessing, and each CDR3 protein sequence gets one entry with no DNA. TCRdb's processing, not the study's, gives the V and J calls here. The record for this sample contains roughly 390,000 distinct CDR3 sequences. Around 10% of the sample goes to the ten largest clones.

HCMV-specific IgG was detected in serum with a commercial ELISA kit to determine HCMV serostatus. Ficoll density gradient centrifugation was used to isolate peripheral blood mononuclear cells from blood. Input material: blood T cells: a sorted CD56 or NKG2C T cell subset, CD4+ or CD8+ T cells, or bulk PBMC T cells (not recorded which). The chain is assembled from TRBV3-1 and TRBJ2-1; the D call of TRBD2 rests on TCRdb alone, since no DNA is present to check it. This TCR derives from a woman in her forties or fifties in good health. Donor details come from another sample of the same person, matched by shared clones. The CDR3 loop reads CASSRTSGSEYEQFF.